Presented here are 2 T cell receptor beta chains from one specimen sequenced in a study of early T cells in non-severe SARS-CoV-2 infection. TCRdb called the 5' RACE reads again in MiXCR, with one record for every CDR3 protein. The table has 54,000 or so distinct CDR3 sequences, roughly 12% seen once. What was sequenced was whole blood. The receptors shown here come from an adult who was a healthcare worker with PCR-confirmed SARS-CoV-2 infection or an uninfected control (not recorded which).

V is TRBV20-1 and J is TRBJ1-1, with D perhaps matching TRBD1 (6 bases). In germline, CDR1 is DFQATT, CDR2 SNEGSKA (reference sequence). This CDR3 has 16 residues. V was clipped by 1 base and J by 1 base, with 16 bases between them. CDR3 in DNA: TGCAGTGCTAGAGTAGTGCGCACAGGGCCGAACACTGAAGCTTTCTTT. Amino acids: CSARVVRTGPNTEAFF.

The chain has TRBV11-3 and TRBJ2-1; a possible D gene is TRBD1 (7 bases). V lost 3 bases, J lost 4 bases, and 13 bases lay in between. The CDR3 extends over 15 amino acids. The germline V gene encodes CDR1 SGHNT and CDR2 YENEEA. The CDR3 DNA sequence: TGTGCCAGCAGCTTCGGACAGGAGGGATACAATGAGCAGTTCTTC. Translated: CASSFGQEGYNEQFF.